This TCR beta chain derives from a study of blood T cell repertoires in COVID-19. Turning to the study itself: Sample material is recorded as cDNA or gDNA derived from T cells, B-cell-depleted T cells, or PBMCs.

Original processing notes: Nucleated cell counts were estimated from reference gene primer amplification. Here immunoSEQ multiplex PCR was the method, and the copy in TCRdb shows in-frame clones only, minus some. V, J and clone size were drawn from that table, and D and trimming were deduced from the DNA. This sample has some 220,000 clones; roughly 84% occur once, and the top ten carry around 18%. V shed 5 bases and J 10 bases; nucleotides not matched to a gene: 10. CDR1 is SEHNR, CDR2 FQNEAQ, per germline (reference sequence). The CDR3 sequence is 15 residues long. Sequencing used peripheral blood. The source of this sequence is a woman aged 80 or older with active or convalescent COVID-19. The rearrangement links TRBV7-9 to TRBJ2-1; 11 bases fit TRBD2. The CDR3 region has the DNA TGTGCCAGCAGCCTGGGGGGACTAGCGGCTTTCGAGCAGTTCTTC. Its translation is CASSLGGLAAFEQFF.